The 15 T cell receptor beta chains in this list originate from one sample, sequenced in a study of blood T cells in healthy people across ages. Primers used in a second PCR of roughly 7 to 12 cycles were a sample-barcoded 5' primer and a J-beta primer mix. MiXCR, applied by TCRdb to the 5' RACE reads, yields one record per CDR3 protein. The sample has roughly 800,000 distinct CDR3 sequences, roughly 50% seen once; the top ten hold approximately 23%. What was sequenced was blood. These receptors originate from a man younger than 45 in good health.

This sequence joins TRBV6-6 and TRBJ2-1, with D perhaps given as TRBD1 or TRBD2 (5 bases each). Germline V gives CDR1 MNHNY, CDR2 SVGAGI (reference sequence). This CDR3 has 14 residues. V lost 4 bases to trimming and J lost 8 bases, with 15 bases between them. The CDR3 spells CASSSRGRRDEQFF. CDR3 sequence (DNA): TGTGCCAGCAGTTCTCGGGGCAGGCGAGATGAGCAGTTCTTC.

There are a few counts of this clonotype. The chain combines TRBV5-1 with TRBJ2-3, with 8 bases lining up with TRBD2. The germline gives CDR1 SGHRS, CDR2 YFSETQ. V trimming: 2 bases; J trimming: 6 bases; junction bases outside the gene matches: 5. There are 14 residues in the CDR3. CDR3 sequence (DNA): TGCGCCAGCAGCTTACCAAGCGGGAGCGATACGCAGTATTTT. Its translation is CASSLPSGSDTQYF.

This rearrangement joins TRBV4-3 to TRBJ2-3; D remains unclear. The germline V gene encodes CDR1 LGHNA and CDR2 YSLEER. This CDR3 is 13 amino acids long. Deletions cut 0 bases from V and 6 bases from J, with 7 bases between. The CDR3, as DNA: TGCGCCAGCAGCCAAGATAAAATGGATACGCAGTATTTT. This translates into CASSQDKMDTQYF.

This clonotype was observed once. The CDR3, as DNA: TGTGCCAGCAGGGACTACTCCTATATGGGAGGGGATGGCTACACCTTC. It codes for CASRDYSYMGGDGYTF. The chain employs TRBV6-1 and TRBJ1-2, with D possibly TRBD1 on 5 matching bases. The CDR3 totals 16 residues. In germline, CDR1 is MNHNS, CDR2 SASEGT. Trimming stripped 6 bases from V and 6 bases from J, with 23 bases between.

A remark on this clonotype: One end of the junction is discordant with germline, which a read error may explain. The rearrangement joins TRBV20-1 to TRBJ1-2, with no clear D. Germline values: CDR1 DFQATT, CDR2 SNEGSKA (reference sequence). The CDR3 is 13 amino acids. The DNA of the CDR3 is TGCAGTGCTAGAGTTAACAGCTACGATGGCTGCACCTTC. Encoded protein: CSARVNSYDGCTF.

This clonotype has more than one count but fewer than ten. A read error may be the cause here, since a much bigger clone is one base away. V is TRBV9 and J is TRBJ2-5, with TRBD1 identical over 10 bases. The CDR3 covers 16 residues. V lost 3 bases, J lost 11 bases, and 16 bases stayed unmatched. Germline CDR1 and CDR2: SGDLS and YYNGEE. CDR3 DNA: TGTGCCAGCAGCGCCCGACCCGGACAGGGGGAGAATGAGCAGTACTTC. It encodes CASSARPGQGENEQYF. The whole variable domain, filled in from reference TRBV9 and TRBJ2-5, reads DSGVTQTPKHLITATGQRVTLRCSPRSGDLSVYWYQQSLDQGLQFLIQYYNGEERAKGNILERFSAQQFPDLHSELNLSSLELGDSALYFCASSARPGQGENEQYFGPGTRLLVL.

There are a few counts of this clonotype. The rearrangement joins TRBV29-1 to TRBJ1-2; 10 positions agree with TRBD1. CDR3 size: 12 residues. CDR1 and CDR2 from the germline V gene are SQVTM and ANQGSEA. V was clipped by 6 bases and J by 8 bases; unmatched bases: 6. DNA for the CDR3: TGCAGCGTGCCTTCGACAGGGGGCGGCTACACCTTC. Residues: CSVPSTGGGYTF. The whole variable domain, filled in from reference TRBV29-1 and TRBJ1-2, reads SAVISQKPSRDICQRGTSLTIQCQVDSQVTMMFWYRQQPGQSLTLIATANQGSEATYESGFVIDKFPISRPNLTFSTLTVSNMSPEDSSIYLCSVPSTGGGYTFGSGTRLTVV.

V gene TRBV12-3 or TRBV12-4 combines with J gene TRBJ2-3; D perhaps matches TRBD2 (6 bases). The V end lost 5 bases, the J end lost 2 bases, and 17 bases lay between the germline ends. CDR3 size: 16 residues. CDR3 sequence reads: CASSAAGGLTTDTQYF. CDR3 coding DNA: TGTGCCAGCAGTGCGGCCGGGGGACTCACCACAGATACGCAGTATTTT.

This clonotype was found a few times. The V gene is TRBV20-1, the J gene TRBJ2-1; tentatively, D is TRBD2 (5 bases). CDR3 length: 11 amino acids. Germline CDR1 reads DFQATT; CDR2 reads SNEGSKA (reference sequence). Trimming cost V 8 bases and J 5 bases, with 10 bases left between them. The CDR3 region is CSLRGDNEQFF. The CDR3 DNA reads as TGCAGTCTTCGGGGAGACAATGAGCAGTTCTTC.

The sample holds a few counts of this clonotype. The rearrangement joins TRBV28 to TRBJ1-2, with D perhaps TRBD1 (6 bases). The CDR3 spans 14 residues. Trimming took off 4 bases at V and 4 bases at J, with 13 bases between the two ends. Germline V gene data show CDR1 as MDHEN and CDR2 as SYDVKM. The DNA of the CDR3 is TGTGCCAGCAGTTCCCCTGGGGGGGCCTATGGCTACACCTTC. This codes for CASSSPGGAYGYTF.

The chain links TRBV3-1 to TRBJ2-7; 10 nucleotides match TRBD2. Germline CDR1 is LGHDT and CDR2 is YNNKEL (reference sequence). With V trimmed by 9 bases and J by 7 bases, 6 bases remained unmatched. The CDR3 consists of 12 residues. CDR3 sequence (DNA): TGTGCCAGTGGAGCGGGGGGGCCAGAGCAGTACTTC. Translation gives CASGAGGPEQYF.

Worth noting for this clonotype: Compared with germline, one end of the junction differs, possibly owing to a read error. The gene calls are TRBV12-3 or TRBV12-4 and TRBJ2-7, with unresolved D. The CDR3 runs 14 residues. The CDR3 sequence: CASSFRPTLYERYF. As DNA, the CDR3 is TGTGCCAGCAGTTTCCGACCTACCCTCTACGAGCGGTACTTC.

This clonotype appeared once. This chain uses TRBV6-6 with TRBJ2-4; either TRBD1 or TRBD2 may supply D (5 bases each). CDR3 length: 15 amino acids. The V gene's germline CDR1 is MNHNY and CDR2 SVGAGI (reference sequence). The V gene lost 2 bases and the J gene lost 11 bases, with 19 bases spanning the gap. CDR3 nucleotide sequence: TGTGCCAGCAGTTACGTGGTCCTAGGGGAGAGCCTTCAGTACTTC. It is translated as CASSYVVLGESLQYF.

This clonotype was recorded a few times. This chain uses TRBV11-3 with TRBJ2-1; TRBD1 might be the D (6 bases). Germline assignment: CDR1 SGHNT and CDR2 YENEEA. The CDR3 is 14 residues long. V shed 5 bases and J shed 8 bases, with 16 bases lying between them. The CDR3 loop reads CASSPQGLQDEQFF. CDR3 DNA sequence: TGTGCCAGCAGCCCCCAGGGGCTGCAGGATGAGCAGTTCTTC.

V usage is TRBV20-1 and J usage is TRBJ2-5; D is undetermined. Germline V gives CDR1 DFQATT, CDR2 SNEGSKA (reference sequence). The V end was cut by 3 bases, the J end by 3 bases, with 11 bases between. The CDR3 totals 13 residues. The CDR3 here is CSASIPYEETQYF. CDR3 in DNA: TGCAGTGCTAGTATCCCCTACGAAGAGACCCAGTACTTC.